This T cell receptor (beta chain) was identified in a study of cytomegalovirus exposure and HLA in healthy donors (dated by TCRdb to about 2017). Context from the whole study: According to a later analysis, the roughly 120 validation repertoires were produced on the same platform as the approximately 610 repertoires of the first cohort. The aim of the study was to test whether cataloging public T cell receptors could identify signatures of past pathogen exposure. Along with the approximately 620-subject first cohort, a separate validation cohort of some 130 different subjects was used. To predict cytomegalovirus infection status, the study combined high-throughput TCR immunosequencing, statistical association of individual TCRs with disease status, and machine learning.

Donors formed part of the validation cohort, which comprised 120 subjects and was distinct from the first cohort of 666 subjects. Broad study findings and their caveats: The classifier was reported to diagnose cytomegalovirus status with high specificity and sensitivity in both the original and validation cohorts. In the study, around 150 TCR beta chains were listed as associated with cytomegalovirus. Of the cluster scores, approximately 95% were above 0 in a later analysis, which found that TCRs clustered in the first cohort also tended to co-occur in the 90 to 150 validation repertoires. A later analysis lacked HLA typing for the validation cohort, so it scored co-occurrence in that cohort across all 130 or so repertoires. In vitro tests confirmed that a few of the cytomegalovirus-associated TCR beta chains recognize cytomegalovirus antigens. Most TCR sequences were observed very rarely across donors, whereas some public TCRs were present in many individuals. The authors suggested that the approach could potentially be generalized to other disease states and immunological phenotypes.

The library was prepared using the immunoSEQ multiplex PCR assay. Concerning the study's data processing: A statistical classification framework was built to diagnose cytomegalovirus status from the catalog of TCR beta chain sequences. This is the immuneACCESS table as TCRdb keeps it, with only in-frame sequences that have V and J called. A part of the clones is gone; compared with another copy, unresolved V genes explain less than half, and the rest is unexplained. The V and J calls and clone size were taken over from that table, and D and trimming were inferred from the DNA. For this sample the table gives around 240,000 clones, of which 85% to 90% were detected only once. Of the sample, under 0.4% falls within the top ten clones. The CDR3 covers 16 residues, taking in both the cysteine and the phenylalanine. Only the CDR3 DNA is retained, 48 bases long and in frame from the first base. The V end gives up 2 bases and the J end 1 base, leaving 6 bases in the junction not matched to a gene. CDR1 is given as MNHEY and CDR2 as SVGAGI, both from the germline V gene.

Details on this clone: Its antigen is still unknown. Base quality data are lacking; no much larger clone is found one base away.

The V gene is TRBV6-5 and the J gene is TRBJ1-1, and 8 junctional nucleotides match TRBD1. The clonotype originates from a woman in her late teens or twenties in good health and CMV-seronegative. The sample taken for sequencing was PBMCs. The sequence in DNA is TGTGCCAGCAGTTACACTTCGCAGGGGGCGAACACTGAAGCTTTCTTT. The encoded protein is CASSYTSQGANTEAFF.